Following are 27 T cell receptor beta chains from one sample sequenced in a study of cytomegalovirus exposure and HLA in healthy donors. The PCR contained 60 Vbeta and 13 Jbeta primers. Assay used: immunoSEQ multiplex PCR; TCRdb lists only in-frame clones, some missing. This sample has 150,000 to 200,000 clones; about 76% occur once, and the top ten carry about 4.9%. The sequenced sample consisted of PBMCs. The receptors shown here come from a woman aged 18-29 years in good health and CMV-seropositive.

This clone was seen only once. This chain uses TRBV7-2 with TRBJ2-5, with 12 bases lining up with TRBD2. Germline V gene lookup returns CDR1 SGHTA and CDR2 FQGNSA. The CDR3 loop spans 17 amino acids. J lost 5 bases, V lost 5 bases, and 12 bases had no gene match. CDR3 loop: CASSHSPLAGGRETQYF. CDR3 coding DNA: TGTGCCAGCAGCCATTCCCCCCTAGCGGGGGGGCGGGAGACCCAGTACTTC.

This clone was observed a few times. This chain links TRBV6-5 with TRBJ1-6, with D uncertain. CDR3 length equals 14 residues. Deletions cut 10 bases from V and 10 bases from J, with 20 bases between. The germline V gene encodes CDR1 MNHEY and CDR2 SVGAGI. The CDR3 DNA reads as TGTGCCACAAATTGGGCCCACAGAGCCTCACCCCTCCACTTT. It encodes CATNWAHRASPLHF.

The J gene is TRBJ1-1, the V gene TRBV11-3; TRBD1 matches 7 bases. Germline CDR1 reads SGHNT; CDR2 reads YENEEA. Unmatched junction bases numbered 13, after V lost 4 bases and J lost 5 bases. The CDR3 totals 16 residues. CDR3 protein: CASSSDEEGARTEAFF. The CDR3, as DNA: TGTGCCAGCAGCTCAGATGAGGAGGGGGCGCGAACTGAAGCTTTCTTT.

The CDR3 nucleotides are TGCGCCAGCAGACATTGGCTGGGGGCAGCCTTCGGGACGAACACCGGGGAGCTGTTTTTT. It yields the protein CASRHWLGAAFGTNTGELFF. The chain couples TRBV5-1 to TRBJ2-2; maybe TRBD1 (6 bases). This CDR3 spans 20 amino acids. Trimming stripped 5 bases from V and 0 bases from J, with 26 bases between. CDR1 and CDR2 (germline): SGHRS, YFSETQ.

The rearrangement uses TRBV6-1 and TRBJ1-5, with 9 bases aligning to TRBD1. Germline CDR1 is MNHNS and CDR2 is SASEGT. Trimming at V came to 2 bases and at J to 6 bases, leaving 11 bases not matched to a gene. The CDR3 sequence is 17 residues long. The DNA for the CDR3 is TGTGCCAGCAGTGAATACGTCGTTCTGGACAGGGGTCAGCCCCAGCATTTT. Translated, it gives CASSEYVVLDRGQPQHF.

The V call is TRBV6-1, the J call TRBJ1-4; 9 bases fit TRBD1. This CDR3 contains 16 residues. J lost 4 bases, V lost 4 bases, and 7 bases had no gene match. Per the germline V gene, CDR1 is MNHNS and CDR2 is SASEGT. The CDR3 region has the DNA TGTGCCAGCAGTGCAACCCCGGGACAGGGTAATGAAAAACTGTTTTTT. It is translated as CASSATPGQGNEKLFF.

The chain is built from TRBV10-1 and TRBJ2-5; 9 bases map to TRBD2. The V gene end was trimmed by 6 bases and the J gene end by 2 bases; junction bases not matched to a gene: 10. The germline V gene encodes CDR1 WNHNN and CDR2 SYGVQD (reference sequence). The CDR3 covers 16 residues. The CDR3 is CASRWLGSGGQETQYF. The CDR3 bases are TGCGCCAGCAGATGGTTGGGTAGCGGGGGACAAGAGACCCAGTACTTC.

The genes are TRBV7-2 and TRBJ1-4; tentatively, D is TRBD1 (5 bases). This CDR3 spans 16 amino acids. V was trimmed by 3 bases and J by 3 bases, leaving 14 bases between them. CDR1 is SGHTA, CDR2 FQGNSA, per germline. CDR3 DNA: TGTGCCAGCAGCTTCGGGGGAGCTGCCGCTAATGAAAAACTGTTTTTT. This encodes CASSFGGAAANEKLFF.

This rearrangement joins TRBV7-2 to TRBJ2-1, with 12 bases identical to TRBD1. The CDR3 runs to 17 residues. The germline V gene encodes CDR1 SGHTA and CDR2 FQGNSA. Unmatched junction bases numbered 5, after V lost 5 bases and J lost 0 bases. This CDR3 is CASSIQGQGASYNEQFF. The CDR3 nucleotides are TGTGCCAGCAGCATACAGGGACAGGGGGCCTCCTACAATGAGCAGTTCTTC.

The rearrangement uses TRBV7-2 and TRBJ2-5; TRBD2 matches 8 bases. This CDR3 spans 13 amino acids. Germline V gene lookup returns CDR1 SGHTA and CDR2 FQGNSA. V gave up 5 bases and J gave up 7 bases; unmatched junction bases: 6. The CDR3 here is CASSPASGRTQYF. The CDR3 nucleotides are TGTGCCAGCAGCCCGGCTAGCGGGCGGACCCAGTACTTC.

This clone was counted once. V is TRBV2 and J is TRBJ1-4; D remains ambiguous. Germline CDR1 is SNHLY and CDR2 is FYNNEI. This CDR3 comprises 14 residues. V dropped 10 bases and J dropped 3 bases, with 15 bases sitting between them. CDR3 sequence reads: CATMGGEANEKLFF. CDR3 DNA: TGTGCCACCATGGGAGGAGAAGCTAATGAAAAACTGTTTTTT. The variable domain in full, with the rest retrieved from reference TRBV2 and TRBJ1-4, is EPEVTQTPSHQVTQMGQEVILRCVPISNHLYFYWYRQILGQKVEFLVSFYNNEISEKSEIFDDQFSVERPDGSNFTLKIRSTKLEDSAMYFCATMGGEANEKLFFGSGTQLSVL.

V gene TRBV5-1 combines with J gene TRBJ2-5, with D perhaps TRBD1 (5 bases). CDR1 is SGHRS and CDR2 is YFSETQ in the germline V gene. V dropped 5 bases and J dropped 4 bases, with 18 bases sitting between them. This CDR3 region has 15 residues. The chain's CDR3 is CASRGSGATGETQYF. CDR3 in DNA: TGCGCCAGCAGAGGGTCTGGGGCAACCGGAGAGACCCAGTACTTC.

The CDR3, as DNA: TGTGCCAGCAGCTTAGGCGGCGACAGGCGTCAGCCCCAGCATTTT. Translating it yields CASSLGGDRRQPQHF. This chain connects TRBV7-2 to TRBJ1-5, with a tentative D call TRBD1 (6 bases). V was shortened by 1 base and J by 6 bases, with 13 bases between the two germline ends. In germline, CDR1 is SGHTA, CDR2 FQGNSA. The CDR3 contains 15 residues.

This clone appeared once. CDR3 DNA sequence: TGTGCCAGCAGCTTAGGTCACAGGGGCCCCTACGAGCAGTACTTC. Amino acid sequence: CASSLGHRGPYEQYF. V gene TRBV11-2 combines with J gene TRBJ2-5; TRBD1 aligns across 7 bases. The J call may be faulty, since TRBJ2-7 better matches the DNA end. The CDR3 is made up of 15 amino acids. CDR1 is SGHAT and CDR2 is FQNNGV in the germline V gene.

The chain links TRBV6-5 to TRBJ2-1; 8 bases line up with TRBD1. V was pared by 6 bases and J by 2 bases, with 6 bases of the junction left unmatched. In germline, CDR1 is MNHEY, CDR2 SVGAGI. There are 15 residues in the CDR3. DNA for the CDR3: TGTGCCAGCAGCTTCGGACAGGGCCCCTACAATGAGCAGTTCTTC. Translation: CASSFGQGPYNEQFF.

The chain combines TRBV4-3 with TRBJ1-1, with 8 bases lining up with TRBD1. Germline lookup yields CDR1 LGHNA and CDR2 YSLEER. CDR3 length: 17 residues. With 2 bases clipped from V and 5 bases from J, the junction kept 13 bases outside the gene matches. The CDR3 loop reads CASSQSLAGGSFTEAFF. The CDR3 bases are TGCGCCAGCAGCCAATCCTTGGCAGGGGGCAGTTTTACTGAAGCTTTCTTT.

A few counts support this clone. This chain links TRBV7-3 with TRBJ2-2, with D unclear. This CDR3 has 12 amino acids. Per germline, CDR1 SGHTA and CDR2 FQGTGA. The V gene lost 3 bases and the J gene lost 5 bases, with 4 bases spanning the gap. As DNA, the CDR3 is TGTGCCAGCAGCTTCGGTACCGGGGAGCTGTTTTTT. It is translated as CASSFGTGELFF.

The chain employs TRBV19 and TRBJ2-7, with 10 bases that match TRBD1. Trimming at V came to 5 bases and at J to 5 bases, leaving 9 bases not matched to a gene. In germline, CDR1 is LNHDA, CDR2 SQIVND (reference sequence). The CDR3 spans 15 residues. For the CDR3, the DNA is TGTGCCAGTAGTGCCTCCGGGACAGGGGACCACGAGCAGTACTTC. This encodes CASSASGTGDHEQYF.

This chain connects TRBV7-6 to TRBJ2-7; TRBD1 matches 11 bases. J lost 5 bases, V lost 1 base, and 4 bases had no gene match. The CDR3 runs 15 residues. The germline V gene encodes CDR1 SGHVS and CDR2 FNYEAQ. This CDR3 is CASSLGGQGGHEQYF. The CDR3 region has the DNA TGTGCCAGCAGCTTAGGGGGACAGGGGGGCCACGAGCAGTACTTC.

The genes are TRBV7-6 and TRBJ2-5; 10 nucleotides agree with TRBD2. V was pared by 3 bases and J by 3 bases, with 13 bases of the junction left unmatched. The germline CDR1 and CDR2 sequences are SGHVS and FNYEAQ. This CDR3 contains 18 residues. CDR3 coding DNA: TGTGCCAGCAGCTTCCTTCGTTTTTTAGCGGGGGGTAAAGAGACCCAGTACTTC. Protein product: CASSFLRFLAGGKETQYF.

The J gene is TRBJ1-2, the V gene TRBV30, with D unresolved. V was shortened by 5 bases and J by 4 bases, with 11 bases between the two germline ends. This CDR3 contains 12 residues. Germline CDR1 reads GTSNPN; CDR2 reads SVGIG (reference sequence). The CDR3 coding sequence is TGTGCCTGGGACACGTTAACCTATGGCTACACCTTC. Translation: CAWDTLTYGYTF.

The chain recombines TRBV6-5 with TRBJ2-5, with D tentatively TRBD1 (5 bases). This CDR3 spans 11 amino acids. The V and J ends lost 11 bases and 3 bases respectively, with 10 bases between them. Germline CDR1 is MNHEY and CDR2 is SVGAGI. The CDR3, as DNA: TGTGCCTTAGGCAGGGAAGAGACCCAGTACTTC. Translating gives CALGREETQYF.

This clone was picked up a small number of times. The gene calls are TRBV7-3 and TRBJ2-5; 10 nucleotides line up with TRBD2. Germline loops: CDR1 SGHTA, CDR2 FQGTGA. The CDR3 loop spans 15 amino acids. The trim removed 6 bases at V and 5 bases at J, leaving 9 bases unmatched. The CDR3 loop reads CASRAGGPGGETQYF. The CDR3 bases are TGTGCCAGCAGAGCGGGGGGGCCGGGGGGTGAGACCCAGTACTTC.

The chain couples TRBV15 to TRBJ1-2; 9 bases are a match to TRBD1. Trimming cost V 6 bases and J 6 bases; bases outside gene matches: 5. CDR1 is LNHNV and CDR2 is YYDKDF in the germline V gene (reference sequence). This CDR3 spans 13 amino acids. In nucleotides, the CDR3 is TGTGCCACCAGACGACAGGGGGAAGATGGCTACACCTTC. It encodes CATRRQGEDGYTF.

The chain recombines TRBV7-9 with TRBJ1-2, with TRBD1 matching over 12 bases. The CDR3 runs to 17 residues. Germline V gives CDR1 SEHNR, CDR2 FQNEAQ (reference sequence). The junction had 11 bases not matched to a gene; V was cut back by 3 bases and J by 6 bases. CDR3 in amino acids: CASSFGTGGAGADGYTF. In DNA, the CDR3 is TGTGCCAGCAGCTTCGGGACAGGGGGCGCTGGGGCAGATGGCTACACCTTC.

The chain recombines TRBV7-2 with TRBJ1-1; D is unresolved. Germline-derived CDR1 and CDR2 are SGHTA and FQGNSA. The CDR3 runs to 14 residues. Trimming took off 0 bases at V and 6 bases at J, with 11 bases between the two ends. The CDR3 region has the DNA TGTGCCAGCAGCTTAGCGCCGAGGATTTCTGAAGCTTTCTTT. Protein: CASSLAPRISEAFF.

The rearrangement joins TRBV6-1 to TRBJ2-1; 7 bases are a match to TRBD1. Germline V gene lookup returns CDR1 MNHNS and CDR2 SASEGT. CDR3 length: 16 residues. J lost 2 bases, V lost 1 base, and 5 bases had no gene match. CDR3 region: CASSEGLGQAYNEQFF. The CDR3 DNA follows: TGTGCCAGCAGTGAAGGTTTAGGACAGGCCTACAATGAGCAGTTCTTC.